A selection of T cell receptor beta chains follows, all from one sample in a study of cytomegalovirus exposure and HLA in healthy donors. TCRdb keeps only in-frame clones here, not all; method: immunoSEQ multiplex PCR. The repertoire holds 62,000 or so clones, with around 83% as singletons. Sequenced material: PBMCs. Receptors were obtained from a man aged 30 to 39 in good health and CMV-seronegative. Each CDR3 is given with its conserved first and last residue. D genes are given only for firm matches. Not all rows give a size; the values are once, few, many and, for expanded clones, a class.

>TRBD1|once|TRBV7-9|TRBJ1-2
TGTGCCAGCAGCCCCGCCACCGGGACAGGCTATGGCTACACCTTC
CASSPATGTGYGYTF
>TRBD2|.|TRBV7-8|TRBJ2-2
TGTGCCAGCAGCTTTCTAGCGGCGAACACCGGGGAGCTGTTTTTT
CASSFLAANTGELFF
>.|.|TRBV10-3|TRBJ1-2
TGTGCCATCAGTGAGTCCGTGCGAGGGATTTATGGCTACACCTTC
CAISESVRGIYGYTF
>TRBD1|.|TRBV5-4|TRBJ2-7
TGTGCCAGCAGCTTGGAGGGGACAGGGTCCGAGCAGTACTTC
CASSLEGTGSEQYF
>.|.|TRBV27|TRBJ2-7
TGTGCCAGCAAGAGGACAGCGAGCTCCTACGAGCAGTACTTC
CASKRTASSYEQYF
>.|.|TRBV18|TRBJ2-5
TGTGCCAGCTCCCCGGGACAACAAGAGACCCAGTACTTC
CASSPGQQETQYF
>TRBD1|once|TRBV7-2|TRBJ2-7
TGTGCCAGCAGCACCGGACAGGGCTTTTCCTACGAGCAGTACTTC
CASSTGQGFSYEQYF
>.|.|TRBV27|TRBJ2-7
TGTGCCAGCAGTTTATCGACAGGAACCTCCTACGAGCAGTACTTC
CASSLSTGTSYEQYF
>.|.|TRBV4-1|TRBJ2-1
TGCGCCAGCAGCCAAGCTAGGATTTACAATGAGCAGTTCTTC
CASSQARIYNEQFF
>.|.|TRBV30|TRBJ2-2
TGTGCCTGGGAGAACGGGGAGCTGTTTTTT
CAWENGELFF
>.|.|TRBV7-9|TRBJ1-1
TGTGCCAGCAGCCCTCGGACTGAGCGGACTGAAGCTTTCTTT
CASSPRTERTEAFF
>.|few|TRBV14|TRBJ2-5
TGTGCCAGCAGCCAAGGTGGAGGGAGGTACGGGGAGACCCAGTACTTC
CASSQGGGRYGETQYF
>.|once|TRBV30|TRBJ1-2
TGTGCCTGGAGTGTAGAGAGAGGGGGCTACACCTTC
CAWSVERGGYTF
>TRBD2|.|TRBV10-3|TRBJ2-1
TGTGCCATCAGTGAACTAGCGGAGAATGAGCAGTTCTTC
CAISELAENEQFF
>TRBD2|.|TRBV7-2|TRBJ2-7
TGTGCCAGCAGCTCGACTAGCGGGGCCCCCTACGAGCAGTACTTC
CASSSTSGAPYEQYF
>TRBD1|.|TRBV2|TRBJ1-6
TGTGCCACCAAGGGGGCCTCGGTCGGTTCACCCCTCCACTTT
CATKGASVGSPLHF
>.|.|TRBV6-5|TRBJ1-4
TGTGCCAGCAGTCGAGGAGCAACTAATGAAAAACTGTTTTTT
CASSRGATNEKLFF
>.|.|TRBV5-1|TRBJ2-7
TGCGCCAGCAGCTTTCAGGGTTCCTACGAGCAGTACTTC
CASSFQGSYEQYF
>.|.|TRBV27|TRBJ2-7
TGTGCCAGCAGCCAATCAAACAGGGCCTTATCCTACGAGCAGTACTTC
CASSQSNRALSYEQYF
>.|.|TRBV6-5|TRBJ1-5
TGTGCCAGCAGTTACTCTGGCCATCAGCCCCAGCATTTT
CASSYSGHQPQHF
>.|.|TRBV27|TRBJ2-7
TGTGCCAGCAGTTTAGAAGGGGATAGCTCCTACGAGCAGTACTTC
CASSLEGDSSYEQYF
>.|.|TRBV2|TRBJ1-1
TGTGCCAGCAGTGTGGGGGACACTCAAGGAGGAGCTTTCTTT
CASSVGDTQGGAFF
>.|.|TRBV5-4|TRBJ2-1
TGTGCCAGCAGCCCTTCCTCGGCCAGGGACAATGAGCAGTTCTTC
CASSPSSARDNEQFF
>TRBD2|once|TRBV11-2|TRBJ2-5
TGTGCCAGCAGCCCGGACGTAGCGGGAGGGCCAGAGACCCAGTACTTC
CASSPDVAGGPETQYF
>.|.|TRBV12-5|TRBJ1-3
TGTGCTAGTGCAGGATCGGGGGGAAACACCATATATTTT
CASAGSGGNTIYF
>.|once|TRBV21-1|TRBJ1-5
TGTGCCAGCAGCAAAGCCAGAGGACAGGGTGGATGCCATCAGCCCCAGCATTTT
CASSKARGQGGCHQPQHF
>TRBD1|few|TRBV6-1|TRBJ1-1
TGTGCCAGCAGTGCGGGACAGGGGCCCACTGAAGCTTTCTTT
CASSAGQGPTEAFF
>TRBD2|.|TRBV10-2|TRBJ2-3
TGCGCCAGCAGTGACGGACTAGTCAGGCAGTATTTT
CASSDGLVRQYF
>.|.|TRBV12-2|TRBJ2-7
TGTGCAAGTCGCTTACCCTGGGGTAGCGGGAGGGCTGGGGAGCAGTACTTC
CASRLPWGSGRAGEQYF
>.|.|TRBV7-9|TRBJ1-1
TGTGCCAGCGCGCGCGACACACTCGGGGGCACTGAAGCTTTCTTT
CASARDTLGGTEAFF
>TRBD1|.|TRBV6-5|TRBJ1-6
TGTGCCAGCAGTTCTGACAGGGGGCTGGATTCACCCCTCCACTTT
CASSSDRGLDSPLHF
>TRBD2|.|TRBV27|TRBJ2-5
TGTGCCAGCAGGGGACTAGCGGGATGGCCCCAGTACTTC
CASRGLAGWPQYF
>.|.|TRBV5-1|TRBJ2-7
TGCGCCAGCAGCCCCTCGGACACACAATACGAGCAGTACTTC
CASSPSDTQYEQYF
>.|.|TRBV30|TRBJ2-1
TGTGCCTGGAGTAACTATGAGCAGTTCTTC
CAWSNYEQFF
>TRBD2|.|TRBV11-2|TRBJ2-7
TGTGCCAGCAGCTTGGGACTAGGGGACTACGAGCAGTACTTC
CASSLGLGDYEQYF
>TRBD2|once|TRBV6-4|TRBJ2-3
TGTGCCAGCAGTGAAGCGGGGGACACAGATACGCAGTATTTT
CASSEAGDTDTQYF
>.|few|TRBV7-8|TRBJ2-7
TGTGCCAGCAGCTCGGGCCCGATGGACTCCTCTTACGAGCAGTACTTC
CASSSGPMDSSYEQYF
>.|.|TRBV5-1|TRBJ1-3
TGCGCCAGCAGCTCCGGACAGACCTCTGGAAACACCATATATTTT
CASSSGQTSGNTIYF
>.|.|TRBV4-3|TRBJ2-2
TGCGCCAGCAGTCCGGCAGGGGGAGGTTACACCGGGGAGCTGTTTTTT
CASSPAGGGYTGELFF
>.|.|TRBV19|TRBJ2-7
TGTGCCAGTAGTAAGGGGGACGAGCAGTACTTC
CASSKGDEQYF
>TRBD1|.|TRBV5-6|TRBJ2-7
TGTGCCAGCAGCTTGGGGACAGGGGGTTCGGGCGAGCAGTACTTC
CASSLGTGGSGEQYF